This record looks at one TCR beta chain sequence and its context. As yet, its antigen is unknown. The sample is drawn from a study of Graves' ophthalmopathy and Graves' hyperthyroidism. RNA served as the template for amplifying TCR beta CDR3 regions. The first round was an RT-PCR with HTBI primers, and the second round was a multiplex PCR. TCRdb reprocessed the multiplex PCR reads via MiXCR and lists one record per CDR3 protein. The table includes 350,000 to 450,000 distinct CDR3 sequences, around 21% detected once. Findings and limits, study-wide: Most thyroid clonotypes with frequency above 0.001 were detected in blood too. Ophthalmopathy was separated from stable hyperthyroidism by a 13-signature model with about 86% sensitivity and around 81% specificity.

Ages of hyperthyroidism patients ran from 18 to 65, and their diagnoses were new, under 2 months' duration. Each diagnosis was determined on the basis of clinical symptoms, serum thyroxine, TRAb, thyroid ultrasound and orbital computed tomography. Specimen: peripheral blood. The receptor was derived from a woman in her late teens or twenties with stable Graves' hyperthyroidism.

The CDR3 DNA sequence: TGTGCCAGCAGGGCACAGGGGGGTCTCTACGAGCAGTACTTC. Translation: CASRAQGGLYEQYF. This sequence joins TRBV28 and TRBJ2-7; 8 bases are a match to TRBD1. J gave up 3 bases and V 6 bases, and 7 bases lay outside the gene matches. Germline V lookup: CDR1 MDHEN, CDR2 SYDVKM. The CDR3 totals 14 residues.